A selection of T cell receptor beta chains follows, all from one sample in a study of cytomegalovirus exposure and HLA in healthy donors. Repertoires were generated with immunoSEQ multiplex PCR, while TCRdb's copy carries only in-frame clones and drops some. Of some 100,000 clones listed, over 60% were seen once; the top ten hold under 5%. Sample: PBMCs. The source is a female donor in good health and CMV-seropositive. Each CDR3 is given with its conserved first and last residue. A D gene is named only where the DNA matches it firmly. The size entry is marked missing in some rows and otherwise reads once, few, many or a size class.

TGTGCCAGCAGCCGACGGGAGTTTGAGGTCATGAGGTACGAGCAGTACTTC,CASSRREFEVMRYEQYF,.,TRBJ2-7,.,TRBV5-5
TGCGCCAGCAGCCAGAGCGCGGTGTCGGGTACGCAGTATTTT,CASSQSAVSGTQYF,.,TRBJ2-3,.,TRBV4-1
TGTGCCAGCAGCTCCGTGAACACTGAAGCTTTCTTT,CASSSVNTEAFF,.,TRBJ1-1,.,TRBV5-4
TGTGCCAGTCAAGGCGGAATTCTGAATGAGCAGTTCTTC,CASQGGILNEQFF,.,TRBJ2-1,once,TRBV19
TGTGCCAGCAGTTACTCGGGGGACAGGGACGAGCAGTACTTC,CASSYSGDRDEQYF,TRBD1,TRBJ2-7,.,TRBV6-5
TGTGCCAGTAGTAGTATATACAATGAGCAGTTCTTC,CASSSIYNEQFF,.,TRBJ2-1,.,TRBV19
TGTGCCACCAGCAGACAGGGTGCGGGGACCACTGAAGCTTTCTTT,CATSRQGAGTTEAFF,.,TRBJ1-1,.,TRBV15
TGTGCCAGCGGGGCCTTGATGAGCATGGGGACCGGGGAGCTGTTTTTT,CASGALMSMGTGELFF,.,TRBJ2-2,.,TRBV9
TGTGCCAGCAGTCCTCTGACAGGGATTGGAGACCCAACCTACGAGCAGTACTTC,CASSPLTGIGDPTYEQYF,TRBD1,TRBJ2-7,.,TRBV27
TGTGCCAGCAGTACTAGCGACCAAGAGACCCAGTACTTC,CASSTSDQETQYF,TRBD2,TRBJ2-5,.,TRBV2
TGCGCCAGCAGCCAAGATAGGCGGGGTGGCGGCTACACCTTC,CASSQDRRGGGYTF,.,TRBJ1-2,few,TRBV4-3
TGTGCCAGCAGAAGACAGACCTCCTACGAGCAGTACTTC,CASRRQTSYEQYF,.,TRBJ2-7,.,TRBV6-5
TGTGCCACCACCGGGGACAGACGCTACACCTTC,CATTGDRRYTF,TRBD1,TRBJ1-2,.,TRBV28
TGTGCCAGCAGCACGGGTCTTCTTAATGAGCAGTTCTTC,CASSTGLLNEQFF,.,TRBJ2-1,.,TRBV11-3
TGTGCCAGCAGTTGGAGTTCCGGGGAGCTGTTTTTT,CASSWSSGELFF,.,TRBJ2-2,.,TRBV5-6
TGTGCCAGCAGCCAAGCTCCAGGTCAGAGCACTGAAGCTTTCTTT,CASSQAPGQSTEAFF,.,TRBJ1-1,few,TRBV4-2
TGTGCCAGCAGTGAATCTGGGACAGGGCATGGCTACACCTTC,CASSESGTGHGYTF,TRBD1,TRBJ1-2,.,TRBV25-1
TGTGCCAGCAGCCAAGGAGAGTTACGCAATCAGCCCCAGCATTTT,CASSQGELRNQPQHF,.,TRBJ1-5,.,TRBV7-2
TGTGCCAGCAGGAGCGTTGGGGAGCTGTTTTTT,CASRSVGELFF,.,TRBJ2-2,.,TRBV2
TGCGCCAGCAGCTTGGTAGGGGGACAGGGAGACGAGCAGTACTTC,CASSLVGGQGDEQYF,TRBD1,TRBJ2-7,.,TRBV5-1
TGCGCCAGCCGGGGGGAGGAATTCCTAGCGGGAGTATACGAGCAGTACTTC,CASRGEEFLAGVYEQYF,TRBD2,TRBJ2-7,.,TRBV5-1
TGTGCCAGCAGTTCCCGGGACAGGAACACCGGGGAGCTGTTTTTT,CASSSRDRNTGELFF,TRBD1,TRBJ2-2,.,TRBV6-5
TGCGCCAGCAGCCCGACTAGCGGGAGAAATACGCAGTATTTT,CASSPTSGRNTQYF,TRBD2,TRBJ2-3,.,TRBV5-1
TGTGCCATCAGTGAGTCTGGACAGGGAAGAAGGTACGAGCAGTACTTC,CAISESGQGRRYEQYF,TRBD1,TRBJ2-7,.,TRBV10-3
TGTGCCAGCAGCGTAGCCAGACAGACCGGGGAGCTGTTTTTT,CASSVARQTGELFF,.,TRBJ2-2,.,TRBV9
TGTGCCAGCAGTGAAAACAGGGGGCTGAATCAGCCCCAGCATTTT,CASSENRGLNQPQHF,TRBD1,TRBJ1-5,.,TRBV2
TGTGCCAGCGGGACAGGGACAGGGGGGGGAGAGACCCAGTACTTC,CASGTGTGGGETQYF,TRBD1,TRBJ2-5,.,TRBV6-1
TGCAGCGTTAGCACAGGGTGGAACACTGAAGCTTTCTTT,CSVSTGWNTEAFF,.,TRBJ1-1,.,TRBV29-1
TGCGCCAGCAGCCCACAGGCCACTAATGAAAAACTGTTTTTT,CASSPQATNEKLFF,.,TRBJ1-4,.,TRBV5-1
TGTGCCAGCAGTTGGACACCTATTAATTCACCCCTCCACTTT,CASSWTPINSPLHF,.,TRBJ1-6,once,TRBV25-1
TGTTCCAGCAGCTTTCCGGGCACTGAAGCTTTCTTT,CSSSFPGTEAFF,.,TRBJ1-1,.,TRBV7-9
TGTGCCAGCAGCTTCCTTGATCGAGGACAGGGTAGAAACACCATATATTTT,CASSFLDRGQGRNTIYF,TRBD1,TRBJ1-3,.,TRBV5-8
TGTGCCAGCAGCTTGGGGGCGGGTGCCATTCAGTACTTC,CASSLGAGAIQYF,.,TRBJ2-4,.,TRBV5-4
TGTGCCAGCAGCCTAGCGGGGGCCCCCACAGATACGCAGTATTTT,CASSLAGAPTDTQYF,TRBD2,TRBJ2-3,.,TRBV7-9
TGTGCCAGCAGCCCAGGCCGGGAAAGGAGCTCCTACGAGCAGTACTTC,CASSPGRERSSYEQYF,.,TRBJ2-7,few,TRBV7-2
TGTGCCTGGAACGGGGGTCGGACCAACACTGAAGCTTTCTTT,CAWNGGRTNTEAFF,.,TRBJ1-1,.,TRBV30
TGTGCCAGCCAGGGTTTTTGGGCGACGGGAAACACCATATATTTT,CASQGFWATGNTIYF,.,TRBJ1-3,.,TRBV19
TGTGCCAGCAGTTTAGCCGTCTCTGGGGCCAACGGCCTGACTTTC,CASSLAVSGANGLTF,.,TRBJ2-6,once,TRBV9
TGTTCCAGCAGCTTAGAGAGGCACAATGAGCAGTTCTTC,CSSSLERHNEQFF,.,TRBJ2-1,.,TRBV7-9
TGCGCCAGCAGCCTGGACAGGGCTGTCGGCCAGCCCCAGCATTTT,CASSLDRAVGQPQHF,TRBD1,TRBJ1-5,.,TRBV5-1
TGTGCCAGCACAGGGAAATATCAAGCTTTCTTT,CASTGKYQAFF,.,TRBJ1-1,.,TRBV2
TGTGCCTGGAGTTTTAGCGGGGCCCCCCGCTCCTACAATGAGCAGTTCTTC,CAWSFSGAPRSYNEQFF,TRBD2,TRBJ2-1,.,TRBV30
TGCGCCAGCAGCCAAGAAACAGGGCGGTTATACACTGAAGCTTTCTTT,CASSQETGRLYTEAFF,.,TRBJ1-1,once,TRBV4-3
TGCGCCAGCAGCCCCCCGGTGGGGGGCTCTGGGGCCAACGTCCTGACTTTC,CASSPPVGGSGANVLTF,.,TRBJ2-6,.,TRBV5-1
TGCGCCAGCAGCTTAGACAGGGGGGACAATGAGCAGTTCTTC,CASSLDRGDNEQFF,TRBD1,TRBJ2-1,.,TRBV5-1
TGTGCCAGCAGCTTCAGGGGCGTTACTAGCGCCGACACCGGGGAGCTGTTTTTT,CASSFRGVTSADTGELFF,.,TRBJ2-2,.,TRBV7-9
TGTGCCAGCAGCTTAGGTCGGGCTGCGGGACCCCTCTACGAGCAGTACTTC,CASSLGRAAGPLYEQYF,.,TRBJ2-7,.,TRBV7-2
TGTGCCAGCAGCTTGGCGGACAGCCTGTATCAGCCCCAGCATTTT,CASSLADSLYQPQHF,.,TRBJ1-5,.,TRBV7-6
TGTGCCAGCAGCTCACTAGCGGGGGGGTACAATGAGCAGTTCTTC,CASSSLAGGYNEQFF,TRBD2,TRBJ2-1,.,TRBV7-9
TGTGCCAGTACCGTGCGGCAGGGGCTTTCCTACGAGCAGTACTTC,CASTVRQGLSYEQYF,.,TRBJ2-7,.,TRBV7-2
TGTGCCAGCAGCGGAACAGGGGGCGGTGAAAAACTGTTTTTT,CASSGTGGGEKLFF,TRBD1,TRBJ1-4,.,TRBV5-5
TGCGCCAGCAGCTTGGCTAGCGGACCTCAAGAGACCCAGTACTTC,CASSLASGPQETQYF,TRBD2,TRBJ2-5,.,TRBV5-1
TGCGCCAGCAGCTTGGTTGGTAGCGGCCTCACGGAGACCCAGTACTTC,CASSLVGSGLTETQYF,.,TRBJ2-5,.,TRBV5-1